This T cell receptor beta chain emerged from a study of shared clonotypes between healthy human individuals. Each PCR replicate run on unsorted PBMC took in roughly 0.3 ug DNA, about 29,000 T cell genomes. The protocol was immunoSEQ multiplex PCR, while the TCRdb copy is restricted to in-frame clones and leaves out a portion. The sample consists of about half a million clones, more than 75% of them appearing once. V trimming: 4 bases; J trimming: 0 bases; junction bases outside the gene matches: 12. Germline values: CDR1 SGHNT, CDR2 YYREEE (reference sequence). The CDR3 runs 18 residues. Genomic DNA of unsorted samples came from some 91 million PBMCs.

V gene TRBV5-4 combines with J gene TRBJ2-1; TRBD2 aligns across 8 bases. The sequenced sample was PBMCs. This clonotype was sampled from a woman aged 40-49 years in good health. Some clones in this sample may be carry-over from other donors' samples. CDR3 coding DNA: TGTGCCAGCAGCGCCGGTCTATCGGGAGGGAGCTCCTACAATGAGCAGTTCTTC. As protein: CASSAGLSGGSSYNEQFF.